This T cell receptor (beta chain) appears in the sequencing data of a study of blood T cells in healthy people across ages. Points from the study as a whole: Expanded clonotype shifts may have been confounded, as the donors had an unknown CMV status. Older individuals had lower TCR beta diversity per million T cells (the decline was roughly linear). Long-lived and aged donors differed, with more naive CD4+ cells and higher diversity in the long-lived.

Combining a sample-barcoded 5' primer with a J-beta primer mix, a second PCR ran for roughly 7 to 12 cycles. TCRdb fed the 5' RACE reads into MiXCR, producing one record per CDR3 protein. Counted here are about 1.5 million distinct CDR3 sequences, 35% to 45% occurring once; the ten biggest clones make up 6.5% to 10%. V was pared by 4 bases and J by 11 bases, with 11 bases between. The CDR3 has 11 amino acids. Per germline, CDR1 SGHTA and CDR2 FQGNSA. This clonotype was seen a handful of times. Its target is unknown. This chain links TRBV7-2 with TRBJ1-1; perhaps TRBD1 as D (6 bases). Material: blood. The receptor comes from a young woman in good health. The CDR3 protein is CASSSGTRAFF. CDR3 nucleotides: TGTGCCAGCAGCTCCGGGACAAGGGCTTTCTTT.